The rows below give T cell receptor beta chains drawn from one sample of a study of a mutant IDH1 vaccine in newly diagnosed glioma. These receptors have no identified antigens. Libraries were prepared by immunoSEQ multiplex PCR; TCRdb keeps only in-frame clonotypes and omits some of them. The repertoire has roughly 40,000 clones, less than 95% of them found once; the top ten carry around 4%. Sequenced here: PBMCs, sampled from a glioma patient whose treatment included an IDH1 peptide vaccine. The receptors originated from a middle-aged man with glioma. CDR3s include the opening cysteine and the closing phenylalanine or tryptophan. A D gene is named only where the DNA matches it firmly. Clone sizes are given selectively: once, few, many, or a class where the clone is expanded.

V gene: TRBV6-1
clone size: once
D gene: -
J gene: TRBJ2-3
CDR3 protein: CASSSFAARDTQYF
CDR3 DNA: TGTGCCAGCAGTAGTTTTGCGGCGCGAGATACGCAGTATTTT

V gene: TRBV19
clone size: -
D gene: TRBD1
J gene: TRBJ2-1
CDR3 protein: CASSIPGQQYNEQFF
CDR3 DNA: TGTGCCAGTAGTATTCCGGGACAGCAGTACAATGAGCAGTTCTTC

V gene: TRBV27
clone size: -
D gene: TRBD1
J gene: TRBJ1-5
CDR3 protein: CASSLTPGQSGQPQHF
CDR3 DNA: TGTGCCAGCAGTTTAACGCCGGGACAGTCAGGCCAGCCCCAGCATTTT

V gene: TRBV4-3
clone size: -
D gene: -
J gene: TRBJ1-5
CDR3 protein: CASSQDSLRGDWVNQPQHF
CDR3 DNA: TGCGCCAGCAGCCAAGATAGTTTGCGGGGGGATTGGGTCAATCAGCCCCAGCATTTT

V gene: TRBV5-1
clone size: once
D gene: TRBD2
J gene: TRBJ2-3
CDR3 protein: CASSLSLIAGDSDTQYF
CDR3 DNA: TGCGCCAGCAGCTTGTCCCTCATAGCGGGAGACTCAGATACGCAGTATTTT

V gene: TRBV9
clone size: -
D gene: -
J gene: TRBJ2-7
CDR3 protein: CASSVSQGGPDEQYF
CDR3 DNA: TGTGCCAGCAGCGTGTCTCAGGGCGGACCGGACGAGCAGTACTTC

V gene: TRBV7-8
clone size: -
D gene: TRBD1
J gene: TRBJ2-3
CDR3 protein: CASSPGQGRERGQYF
CDR3 DNA: TGTGCCAGCAGCCCCGGACAGGGGAGGGAGAGAGGGCAGTATTTT

V gene: TRBV28
clone size: -
D gene: -
J gene: TRBJ2-3
CDR3 protein: CASSLDWRGSGFTDTQYF
CDR3 DNA: TGTGCCAGCAGTTTAGATTGGCGCGGGTCAGGGTTCACAGATACGCAGTATTTT

V gene: TRBV7-6
clone size: -
D gene: -
J gene: TRBJ1-1
CDR3 protein: CASSLETHTEAFF
CDR3 DNA: TGTGCCAGCAGCTTAGAAACGCACACTGAAGCTTTCTTT

V gene: TRBV5-1
clone size: once
D gene: TRBD2
J gene: TRBJ2-2
CDR3 protein: CASSWGGSSTGELFF
CDR3 DNA: TGCGCCAGCAGCTGGGGGGGTAGCAGCACCGGGGAGCTGTTTTTT

V gene: TRBV2
clone size: few
D gene: -
J gene: TRBJ2-2
CDR3 protein: CASMEGEENTGELFF
CDR3 DNA: TGTGCCAGCATGGAGGGAGAGGAGAACACCGGGGAGCTGTTTTTT

V gene: TRBV28
clone size: -
D gene: TRBD2
J gene: TRBJ2-5
CDR3 protein: CASTRAGGETQYF
CDR3 DNA: TGTGCCAGCACCCGAGCGGGAGGAGAGACCCAGTACTTC

V gene: TRBV5-1
clone size: -
D gene: TRBD1
J gene: TRBJ2-1
CDR3 protein: CASSAGDSFFEQFF
CDR3 DNA: TGCGCCAGCAGCGCCGGGGACAGCTTTTTTGAGCAGTTCTTC

V gene: TRBV2
clone size: -
D gene: -
J gene: TRBJ2-1
CDR3 protein: CASRQLSSYNEQFF
CDR3 DNA: TGTGCCAGCAGGCAGCTGAGCTCCTACAATGAGCAGTTCTTC

V gene: TRBV10-3
clone size: -
D gene: TRBD1
J gene: TRBJ1-4
CDR3 protein: CAISETGQGMMPNEKLFF
CDR3 DNA: TGTGCCATCAGTGAGACCGGACAGGGCATGATGCCTAATGAAAAACTGTTTTTT

V gene: TRBV11-1
clone size: -
D gene: TRBD1
J gene: TRBJ1-2
CDR3 protein: CASSLSRGPENYGYTF
CDR3 DNA: TGTGCCAGCAGCTTGAGTAGGGGGCCCGAAAACTATGGCTACACCTTC

V gene: TRBV5-1
clone size: -
D gene: -
J gene: TRBJ1-1
CDR3 protein: CASSRDPENTEAFF
CDR3 DNA: TGCGCCAGCAGCCGGGACCCCGAGAACACTGAAGCTTTCTTT

V gene: TRBV4-1
clone size: -
D gene: -
J gene: TRBJ2-3
CDR3 protein: CASSQKMPRGGGPDTQYF
CDR3 DNA: TGCGCCAGCAGCCAAAAAATGCCCAGGGGTGGGGGGCCAGATACGCAGTATTTT

V gene: TRBV5-1
clone size: -
D gene: -
J gene: TRBJ2-7
CDR3 protein: CASSQGHRASYEQYF
CDR3 DNA: TGCGCCAGCAGTCAAGGACACCGGGCCTCCTACGAGCAGTACTTC

V gene: TRBV15
clone size: once
D gene: -
J gene: TRBJ2-7
CDR3 protein: CATSTRGRSYEQYF
CDR3 DNA: TGTGCCACCAGCACGAGGGGCAGGTCCTACGAGCAGTACTTC

V gene: TRBV6-5
clone size: -
D gene: -
J gene: TRBJ2-7
CDR3 protein: CASSMGPPGPYEQYF
CDR3 DNA: TGTGCCAGCAGCATGGGACCGCCAGGCCCCTACGAGCAGTACTTC

V gene: TRBV27
clone size: -
D gene: TRBD1
J gene: TRBJ1-1
CDR3 protein: CASSNLGATQGGTEAFF
CDR3 DNA: TGTGCCAGCAGCAATCTTGGGGCGACACAGGGGGGCACTGAAGCTTTCTTT

V gene: TRBV7-2
clone size: -
D gene: TRBD2
J gene: TRBJ2-1
CDR3 protein: CASRPGGGIYNEQFF
CDR3 DNA: TGTGCCAGCAGGCCGGGGGGGGGAATCTACAATGAGCAGTTCTTC

V gene: TRBV2
clone size: -
D gene: -
J gene: TRBJ2-7
CDR3 protein: CASSEAGAYEQYF
CDR3 DNA: TGTGCCAGCAGTGAAGCAGGGGCCTACGAGCAGTACTTC

V gene: TRBV7-8
clone size: -
D gene: -
J gene: TRBJ2-7
CDR3 protein: CASSLRLPRGYEQYF
CDR3 DNA: TGTGCCAGCAGCTTACGACTCCCCCGCGGCTACGAGCAGTACTTC

V gene: TRBV5-1
clone size: -
D gene: TRBD1
J gene: TRBJ2-7
CDR3 protein: CASSFYETGTGVPYEQYF
CDR3 DNA: TGCGCCAGCAGCTTCTACGAGACCGGGACAGGGGTTCCCTACGAGCAGTACTTC

V gene: TRBV5-1
clone size: -
D gene: TRBD2
J gene: TRBJ2-2
CDR3 protein: CASSLARTSGNHGELFF
CDR3 DNA: TGCGCCAGCAGCTTGGCCCGGACTAGCGGGAATCACGGGGAGCTGTTTTTT

V gene: TRBV4-3
clone size: once
D gene: TRBD1
J gene: TRBJ1-4
CDR3 protein: CASSLRRQGSEKLFF
CDR3 DNA: TGCGCCAGCAGCCTCCGCCGACAGGGGTCTGAAAAACTGTTTTTT

V gene: TRBV19
clone size: -
D gene: -
J gene: TRBJ2-3
CDR3 protein: CASSMLESFTDTQYF
CDR3 DNA: TGTGCCAGTAGTATGTTAGAGAGTTTTACAGATACGCAGTATTTT

V gene: TRBV19
clone size: -
D gene: TRBD1
J gene: TRBJ1-4
CDR3 protein: CASSSAPGQGGKLFF
CDR3 DNA: TGTGCCAGTAGTTCCGCCCCGGGACAGGGCGGAAAACTGTTTTTT

V gene: TRBV30
clone size: -
D gene: -
J gene: TRBJ1-1
CDR3 protein: CASLRNTEAFF
CDR3 DNA: TGTGCCTCGTTGAGGAACACTGAAGCTTTCTTT

V gene: TRBV6-5
clone size: -
D gene: -
J gene: TRBJ1-2
CDR3 protein: CASSYSPGSGANGYTF
CDR3 DNA: TGTGCCAGCAGTTACTCACCAGGGAGTGGAGCTAACGGCTACACCTTC

V gene: TRBV4-2
clone size: -
D gene: -
J gene: TRBJ2-6
CDR3 protein: CASSQPTGTGANVLTF
CDR3 DNA: TGTGCCAGCAGCCAACCCACAGGGACCGGGGCCAACGTCCTGACTTTC

V gene: TRBV28
clone size: few
D gene: -
J gene: TRBJ1-5
CDR3 protein: CATRDTVYNQPQHF
CDR3 DNA: TGTGCCACCCGGGACACCGTCTACAATCAGCCCCAGCATTTT

V gene: TRBV19
clone size: -
D gene: -
J gene: TRBJ2-1
CDR3 protein: CASSTGLYYNEQFF
CDR3 DNA: TGTGCCAGTAGTACGGGCCTATACTACAATGAGCAGTTCTTC

V gene: TRBV6-1
clone size: -
D gene: -
J gene: TRBJ2-2
CDR3 protein: CASRTGYTGELFF
CDR3 DNA: TGTGCCAGCCGCACGGGATATACCGGGGAGCTGTTTTTT

V gene: TRBV6-5
clone size: -
D gene: -
J gene: TRBJ2-6
CDR3 protein: CASSYWVGSGANVLTF
CDR3 DNA: TGTGCCAGCAGTTACTGGGTAGGGTCGGGGGCCAACGTCCTGACTTTC

V gene: TRBV27
clone size: -
D gene: -
J gene: TRBJ1-2
CDR3 protein: CASSLQGTIGYTF
CDR3 DNA: TGTGCCAGCAGTTTACAAGGGACAATAGGCTACACCTTC

V gene: TRBV9
clone size: once
D gene: -
J gene: TRBJ1-6
CDR3 protein: CASSSPGHQNSPLHF
CDR3 DNA: TGTGCCAGCAGCTCCCCGGGACACCAAAATTCACCCCTCCACTTT

V gene: TRBV10-3
clone size: -
D gene: -
J gene: TRBJ2-7
CDR3 protein: CAISGGAFEQYF
CDR3 DNA: TGTGCCATCAGTGGCGGGGCATTTGAGCAGTACTTC

V gene: TRBV7-2
clone size: -
D gene: -
J gene: TRBJ2-6
CDR3 protein: CASSSRVGSGANVLTF
CDR3 DNA: TGTGCCAGCAGCTCTAGGGTAGGGTCTGGGGCCAACGTCCTGACTTTC

V gene: TRBV10-1
clone size: -
D gene: -
J gene: TRBJ2-2
CDR3 protein: CASSEFTADTGELFF
CDR3 DNA: TGCGCCAGCAGTGAATTCACGGCAGACACCGGGGAGCTGTTTTTT

V gene: TRBV29-1
clone size: -
D gene: TRBD2
J gene: TRBJ2-2
CDR3 protein: CSVLAGVKTGELFF
CDR3 DNA: TGCAGCGTTTTAGCGGGAGTGAAAACCGGGGAGCTGTTTTTT

V gene: TRBV7-8
clone size: -
D gene: TRBD1
J gene: TRBJ2-1
CDR3 protein: CASSPVTGGWGEQFF
CDR3 DNA: TGTGCCAGCAGTCCCGTGACAGGGGGCTGGGGTGAGCAGTTCTTC